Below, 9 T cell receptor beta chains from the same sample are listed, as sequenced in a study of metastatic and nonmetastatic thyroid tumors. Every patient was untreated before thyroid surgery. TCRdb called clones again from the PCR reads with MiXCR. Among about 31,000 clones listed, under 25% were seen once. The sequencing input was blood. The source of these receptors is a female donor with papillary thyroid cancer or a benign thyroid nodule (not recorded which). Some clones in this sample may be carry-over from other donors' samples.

The CDR3 region has the DNA TGTGCCTGGAGTCCTTGGTGGCTCAGAAGAAGGAATGAGCAGTTCTTC. The encoded protein is CAWSPWWLRRRNEQFF. V and J are TRBV30 and TRBJ2-1; unclear D gene. CDR1 and CDR2 (germline): GTSNPN, SVGIG (reference sequence). The CDR3 is 16 residues long. The V and J ends lost 2 bases and 7 bases respectively, with 21 bases between them.

CDR3 bases: TGTGCCAGCAGCACCCGGACAGCCAACTATGGCTACACCTTC. Protein: CASSTRTANYGYTF. The rearrangement joins TRBV13 to TRBJ1-2; maybe TRBD1 (6 bases). This CDR3 is built from 14 residues. With 5 bases removed from V and 2 bases from J, the gap between germline ends came to 12 bases. Germline V gene lookup returns CDR1 PRHDT and CDR2 FYEKMQ (reference sequence). The variable domain in full, with the rest retrieved from reference TRBV13 and TRBJ1-2, is AAGVIQSPRHLIKEKRETATLKCYPIPRHDTVYWYQQGPGQDPQFLISFYEKMQSDKGSIPDRFSAQQFSDYHSELNMSSLELGDSALYFCASSTRTANYGYTFGSGTRLTVV.

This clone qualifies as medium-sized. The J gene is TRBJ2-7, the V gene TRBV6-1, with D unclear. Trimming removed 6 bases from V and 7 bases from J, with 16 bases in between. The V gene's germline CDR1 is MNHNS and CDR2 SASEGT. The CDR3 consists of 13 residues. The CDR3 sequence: CASRLTLSVEQYF. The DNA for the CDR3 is TGTGCCAGCAGACTCACCCTCTCGGTTGAGCAGTACTTC.

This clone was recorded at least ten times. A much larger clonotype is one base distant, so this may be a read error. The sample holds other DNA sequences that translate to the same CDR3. The CDR3 bases are TGTGCCAGCAGCGAAAGAAGGAATTCACCCCTCCACTTT. It encodes CASSERRNSPLHF. The chain is built from TRBV6-1 and TRBJ1-6, with D unclear. Germline V gene sequence: CDR1 MNHNS, CDR2 SASEGT. Trimming took off 6 bases at V and 7 bases at J, with 10 bases between the two ends. The CDR3 totals 13 residues.

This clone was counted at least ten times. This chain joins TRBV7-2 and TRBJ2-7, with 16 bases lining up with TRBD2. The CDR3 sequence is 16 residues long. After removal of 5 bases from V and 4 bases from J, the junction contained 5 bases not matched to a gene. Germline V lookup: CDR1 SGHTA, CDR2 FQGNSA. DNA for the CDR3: TGTGCCAGCAGCATGGGACTAGCGGGGGGGCCTTACGAGCAGTACTTC. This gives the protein CASSMGLAGGPYEQYF.

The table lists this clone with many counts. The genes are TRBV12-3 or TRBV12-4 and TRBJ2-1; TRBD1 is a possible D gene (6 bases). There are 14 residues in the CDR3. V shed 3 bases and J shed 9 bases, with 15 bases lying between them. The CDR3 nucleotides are TGTGCCAGCAGTTTCACACAACAGGGAAGTGAGCAGTTCTTC. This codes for CASSFTQQGSEQFF.

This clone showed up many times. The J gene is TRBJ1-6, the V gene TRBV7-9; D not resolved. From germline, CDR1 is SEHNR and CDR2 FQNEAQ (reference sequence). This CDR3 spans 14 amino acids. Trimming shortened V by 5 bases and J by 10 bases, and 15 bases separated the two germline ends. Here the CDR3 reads CASSRTSDGSPLHF. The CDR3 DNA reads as TGTGCCAGCAGCCGGACCTCGGATGGGTCACCCCTCCACTTT.

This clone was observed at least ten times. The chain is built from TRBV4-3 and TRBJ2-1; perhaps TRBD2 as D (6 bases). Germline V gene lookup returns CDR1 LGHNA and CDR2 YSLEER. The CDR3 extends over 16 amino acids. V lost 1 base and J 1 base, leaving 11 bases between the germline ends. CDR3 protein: CASSQAVGGSYNEQFF. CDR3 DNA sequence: TGCGCCAGCAGCCAAGCCGTGGGGGGTTCCTACAATGAGCAGTTCTTC.

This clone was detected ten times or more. Here the CDR3 DNA reads TGCAGTGCAACCGGGACTGATTTCTCCTACGAGCAGTACTTC. This codes for CSATGTDFSYEQYF. The gene calls are TRBV20-1 and TRBJ2-7, with a weak D call TRBD2 (6 bases). This CDR3 has 14 residues. The germline CDR1 and CDR2 sequences are DFQATT and SNEGSKA (reference sequence). V shed 6 bases and J shed 0 bases, with 15 bases lying between them.